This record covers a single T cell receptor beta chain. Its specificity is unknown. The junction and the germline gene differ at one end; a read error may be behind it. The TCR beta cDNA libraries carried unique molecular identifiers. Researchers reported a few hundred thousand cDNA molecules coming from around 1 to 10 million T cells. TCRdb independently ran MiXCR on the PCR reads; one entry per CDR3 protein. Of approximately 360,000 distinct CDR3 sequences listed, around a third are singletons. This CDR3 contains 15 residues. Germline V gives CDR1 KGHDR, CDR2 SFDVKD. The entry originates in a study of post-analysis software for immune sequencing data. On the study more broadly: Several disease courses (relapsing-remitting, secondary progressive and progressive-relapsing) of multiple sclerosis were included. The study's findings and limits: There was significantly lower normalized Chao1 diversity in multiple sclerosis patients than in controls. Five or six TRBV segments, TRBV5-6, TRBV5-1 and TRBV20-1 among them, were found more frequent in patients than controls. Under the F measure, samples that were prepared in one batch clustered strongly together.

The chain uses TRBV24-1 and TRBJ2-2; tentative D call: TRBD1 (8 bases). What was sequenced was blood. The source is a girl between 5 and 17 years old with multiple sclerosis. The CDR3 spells CATSDWTGRAGERFF. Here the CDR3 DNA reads TGTGCCACCAGTGACTGGACAGGGAGGGCCGGGGAGCGGTTTTTT.